This record covers a single TCR beta chain. These data come from a study of blood T cell repertoires in COVID-19. Study in general: Collection of acute and convalescent COVID-19 samples took place in the United States, Italy and Spain. From T cells, B-cell-depleted T cells, or PBMCs came the material, which was cDNA or gDNA.

Authors' methods: By means of reference gene primer amplification, nucleated cell counts were estimated. Repertoires were generated with immunoSEQ multiplex PCR, while TCRdb's copy carries only in-frame clones and drops some. Clone size and the V and J calls come from that table; the DNA yielded D and trimming. The sample has about 45,000 clones, roughly 69% seen once. Germline CDR1 reads SGHAT; CDR2 reads FQNNGV. V shed 4 bases, J shed 4 bases, and the junction held 5 bases outside the gene matches. The length of the CDR3 is 14 residues. The rearrangement links TRBV11-2 to TRBJ1-2; 8 bases are shared with TRBD1. The clonotype originates from a man older than 75 with acute or convalescent COVID-19. The sample was peripheral blood. The CDR3 is CASSSQGAGYGYTF. In nucleotides, the CDR3 is TGTGCCAGCAGCTCCCAGGGGGCCGGCTATGGCTACACCTTC.